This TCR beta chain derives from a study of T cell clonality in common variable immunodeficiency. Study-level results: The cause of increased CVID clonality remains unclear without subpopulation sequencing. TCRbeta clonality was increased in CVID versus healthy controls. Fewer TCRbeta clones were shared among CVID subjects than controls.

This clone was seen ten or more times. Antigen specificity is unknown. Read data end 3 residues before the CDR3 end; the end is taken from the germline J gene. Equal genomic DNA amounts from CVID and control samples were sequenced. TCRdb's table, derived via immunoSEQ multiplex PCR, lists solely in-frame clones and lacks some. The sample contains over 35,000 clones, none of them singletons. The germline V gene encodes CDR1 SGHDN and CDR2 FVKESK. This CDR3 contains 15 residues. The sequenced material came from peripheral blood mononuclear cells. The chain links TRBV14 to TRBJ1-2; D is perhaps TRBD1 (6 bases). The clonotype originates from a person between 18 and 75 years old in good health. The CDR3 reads CASSQPNRELSGYTF. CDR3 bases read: TGTGCCAGCAGCCAACCGAACAGGGAGCTGAGCGGC.